This T cell receptor beta chain was profiled in a study of blood T cell repertoires in COVID-19. Whole-study context: Acute-phase and convalescent COVID-19 samples originated in the United States, Italy and Spain. The analysed material was cDNA or gDNA that came from T cells, B-cell-depleted T cells, or PBMCs.

Authors' processing steps: It was from reference gene primer amplification that nucleated cell counts were estimated. Here immunoSEQ multiplex PCR was the method, and the copy in TCRdb shows in-frame clones only, minus some. For V, J and clone size, that table is used; D and trimming come from the DNA. Altogether about 210,000 clones are present, about 92% being singletons, with the ten largest covering 1% to 1.5%. The junction had 9 bases not matched to a gene; V was cut back by 4 bases and J by 5 bases. The germline V gene has CDR1 MDHEN and CDR2 SYDVKM. CDR3 size: 16 residues. Input material: peripheral blood. The chain links TRBV28 to TRBJ2-1; 9 positions agree with TRBD1. This TCR was recovered from a man between 25 and 39 years old with acute or convalescent COVID-19. CDR3 coding DNA: TGTGCCAGCAGTTCGCCCGGGACAGGGAAACACAATGAGCAGTTCTTC. This gives the protein CASSSPGTGKHNEQFF. Looking up the rest from reference TRBV28 and TRBJ2-1 gives the full variable domain: DVKVTQSSRYLVKRTGEKVFLECVQDMDHENMFWYRQDPGLGLRLIYFSYDVKMKEKGDIPEGYSVSREKKERFSLILESASTNQTSMYLCASSSPGTGKHNEQFFGPGTRLTVL.